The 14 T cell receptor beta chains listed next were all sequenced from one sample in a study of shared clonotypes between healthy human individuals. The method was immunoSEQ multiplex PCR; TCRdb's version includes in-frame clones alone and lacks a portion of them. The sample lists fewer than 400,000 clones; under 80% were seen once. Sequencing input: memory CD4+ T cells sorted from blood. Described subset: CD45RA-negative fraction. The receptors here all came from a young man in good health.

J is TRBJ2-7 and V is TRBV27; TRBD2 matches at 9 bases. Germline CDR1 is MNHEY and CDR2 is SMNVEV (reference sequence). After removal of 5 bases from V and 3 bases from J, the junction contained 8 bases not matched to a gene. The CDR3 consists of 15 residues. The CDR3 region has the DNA TGTGCCAGCAGTCTTTTGACTAGCGGTCGCTACGAGCAGTACTTC. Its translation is CASSLLTSGRYEQYF.

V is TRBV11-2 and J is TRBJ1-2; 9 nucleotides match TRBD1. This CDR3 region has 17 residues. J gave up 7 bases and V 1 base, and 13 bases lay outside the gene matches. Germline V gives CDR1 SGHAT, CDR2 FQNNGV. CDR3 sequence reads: CASSLGSTGGAYGGYTF. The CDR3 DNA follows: TGTGCCAGCAGCTTAGGAAGTACAGGGGGCGCATACGGTGGCTACACCTTC.

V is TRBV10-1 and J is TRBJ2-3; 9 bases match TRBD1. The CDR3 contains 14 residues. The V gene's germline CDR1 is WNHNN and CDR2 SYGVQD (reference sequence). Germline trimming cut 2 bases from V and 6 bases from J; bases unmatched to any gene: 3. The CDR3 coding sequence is TGCGCCAGCAGTGAGGGACAGGGGCGGGATACGCAGTATTTT. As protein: CASSEGQGRDTQYF.

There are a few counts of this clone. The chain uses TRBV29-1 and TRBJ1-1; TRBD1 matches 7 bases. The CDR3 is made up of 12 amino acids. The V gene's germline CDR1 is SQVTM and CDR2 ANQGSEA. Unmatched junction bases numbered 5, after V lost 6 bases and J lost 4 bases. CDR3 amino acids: CSVAQGFTEAFF. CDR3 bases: TGCAGCGTAGCACAGGGGTTCACTGAAGCTTTCTTT.

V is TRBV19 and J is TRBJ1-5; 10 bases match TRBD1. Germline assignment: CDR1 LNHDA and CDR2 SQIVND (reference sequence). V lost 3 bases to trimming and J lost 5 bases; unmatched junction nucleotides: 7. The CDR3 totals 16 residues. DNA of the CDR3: TGTGCCAGTAGTATTTCGACAGGGGGCATTTATCAGCCCCAGCATTTT. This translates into CASSISTGGIYQPQHF. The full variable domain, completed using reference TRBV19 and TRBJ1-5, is DGGITQSPKYLFRKEGQNVTLSCEQNLNHDAMYWYRQDPGQGLRLIYYSQIVNDFQKGDIAEGYSVSREKKESFPLTVTSAQKNPTAFYLCASSISTGGIYQPQHFGDGTRLSIL.

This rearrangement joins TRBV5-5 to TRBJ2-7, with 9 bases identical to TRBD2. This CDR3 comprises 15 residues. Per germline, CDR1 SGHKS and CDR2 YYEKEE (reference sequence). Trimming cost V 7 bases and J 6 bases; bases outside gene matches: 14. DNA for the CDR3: TGTGCCAGCGCTTTGGCCGGGGGCGGGAGGGTCGAGCAGTACTTC. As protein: CASALAGGGRVEQYF.

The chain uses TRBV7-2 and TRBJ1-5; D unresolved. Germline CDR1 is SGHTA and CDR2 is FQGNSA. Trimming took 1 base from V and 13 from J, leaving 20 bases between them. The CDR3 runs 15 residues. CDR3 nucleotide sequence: TGTGCCAGCAGCTTAGAACAGAGTCACCTTACGGATCAGCATTTT. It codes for CASSLEQSHLTDQHF.

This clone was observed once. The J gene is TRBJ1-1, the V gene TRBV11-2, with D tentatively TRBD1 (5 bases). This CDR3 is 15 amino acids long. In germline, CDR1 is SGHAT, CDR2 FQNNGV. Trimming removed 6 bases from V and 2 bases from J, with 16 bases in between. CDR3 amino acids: CASSYSGLGNTEAFF. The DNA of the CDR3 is TGTGCCAGCAGTTATTCAGGGTTGGGAAACACTGAAGCTTTCTTT.

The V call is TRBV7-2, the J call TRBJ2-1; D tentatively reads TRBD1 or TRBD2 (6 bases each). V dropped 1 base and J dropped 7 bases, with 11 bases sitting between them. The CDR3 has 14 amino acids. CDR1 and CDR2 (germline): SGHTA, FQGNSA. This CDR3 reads CASSLGGARNEQFF. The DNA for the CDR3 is TGTGCCAGCAGCTTAGGGGGGGCTCGAAATGAGCAGTTCTTC.

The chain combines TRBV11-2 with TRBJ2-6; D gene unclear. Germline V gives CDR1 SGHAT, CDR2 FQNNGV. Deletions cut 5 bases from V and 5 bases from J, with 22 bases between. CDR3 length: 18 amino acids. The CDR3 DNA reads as TGTGCCAGCAGCAACAAAATCAAGCAACAAAGTCGGGCCAACGTCCTGACTTTC. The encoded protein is CASSNKIKQQSRANVLTF.

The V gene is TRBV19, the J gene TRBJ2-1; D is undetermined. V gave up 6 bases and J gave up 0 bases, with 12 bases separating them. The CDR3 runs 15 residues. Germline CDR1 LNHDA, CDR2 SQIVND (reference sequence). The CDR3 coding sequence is TGTGCCAGTAGAAGGACCCGGAGCTCCTACAATGAGCAGTTCTTC. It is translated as CASRRTRSSYNEQFF.

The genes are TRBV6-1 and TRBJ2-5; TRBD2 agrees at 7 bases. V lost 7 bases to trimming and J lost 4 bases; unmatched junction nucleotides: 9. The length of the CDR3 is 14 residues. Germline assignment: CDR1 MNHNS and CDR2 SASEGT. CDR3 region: CASTLGLAVETQYF. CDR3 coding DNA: TGTGCCAGCACCCTGGGGCTAGCGGTAGAGACCCAGTACTTC.

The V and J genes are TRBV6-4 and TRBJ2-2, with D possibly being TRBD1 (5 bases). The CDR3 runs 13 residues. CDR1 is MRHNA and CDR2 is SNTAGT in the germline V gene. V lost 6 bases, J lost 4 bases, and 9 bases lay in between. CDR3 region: CASSREITGELFF. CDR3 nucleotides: TGTGCCAGCAGCAGGGAAATCACCGGGGAGCTGTTTTTT.

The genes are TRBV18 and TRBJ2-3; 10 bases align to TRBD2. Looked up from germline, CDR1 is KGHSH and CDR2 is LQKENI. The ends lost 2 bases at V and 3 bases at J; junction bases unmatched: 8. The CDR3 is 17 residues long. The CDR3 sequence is CASSPSGRARLTDTQYF. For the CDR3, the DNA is TGTGCCAGCTCACCAAGCGGGAGGGCCAGGCTTACAGATACGCAGTATTTT.